Below are 17 T cell receptor beta chains sequenced from a single sample in a study of T cell responses to AZD1222 COVID-19 vaccine. Produced via immunoSEQ multiplex PCR; TCRdb's table is partial and in-frame only. The sample yields tens of thousands of clones, 70% to 90% seen once. Sequencing used peripheral blood, obtained on day 0 of AZD1222 vaccination. The receptors originated from an adult in good health.

This chain connects TRBV19 to TRBJ1-5; D unclear. The CDR3 length is 14 residues. The V gene's germline CDR1 is LNHDA and CDR2 SQIVND (reference sequence). V lost 5 bases and J lost 0, with 8 bases in between. CDR3 region: CASSRIDSNQPQHF. For the CDR3, the DNA is TGTGCCAGTAGTCGGATTGATAGCAATCAGCCCCAGCATTTT.

The chain links TRBV7-6 to TRBJ2-1; 8 nucleotides line up with TRBD1. V was clipped by 5 bases and J by 9 bases; unmatched bases: 15. Germline V lookup: CDR1 SGHVS, CDR2 FNYEAQ. This CDR3 comprises 16 residues. The CDR3 here is CASSPGVAGGLGEQFF. The CDR3 DNA is TGTGCCAGCAGCCCAGGGGTGGCAGGGGGCTTGGGTGAGCAGTTCTTC.

As concerns this clone: Other DNA variants within this sample encode the same CDR3. The gene calls are TRBV27 and TRBJ1-6, with D perhaps matching TRBD1 (6 bases). Deletions cut 4 bases from V and 8 bases from J, with 9 bases between. Germline CDR1 is MNHEY and CDR2 is SMNVEV (reference sequence). This CDR3 comprises 13 residues. The CDR3 region is CASSYRDYSPLHF. As DNA, the CDR3 is TGTGCCAGCAGTTACAGGGACTATTCACCCCTCCACTTT.

V is TRBV4-2 and J is TRBJ2-1, with D unclear. CDR3 length equals 13 residues. In germline, CDR1 is LGHNA, CDR2 YNFKEQ. Trimming removed 3 bases from V and 10 bases from J, with 13 bases in between. The DNA of the CDR3 is TGTGCCAGCAGCCACTTACGAGGTGGCGAGCAGTTCTTC. It is translated as CASSHLRGGEQFF.

V gene TRBV11-2 combines with J gene TRBJ2-7; D may be TRBD1 or TRBD2 (7 bases each). Germline V gives CDR1 SGHAT, CDR2 FQNNGV. The CDR3 spans 16 residues. V was pared by 5 bases and J by 2 bases, with 19 bases between. CDR3 amino acids: CASSLRQGLPTYEQYF. Written as DNA, the CDR3 is TGTGCCAGCAGCCTTAGACAGGGACTACCTACCTACGAGCAGTACTTC.

The genes are TRBV27 and TRBJ2-3; 9 nucleotides align to TRBD2. Germline trimming cut 5 bases from V and 2 bases from J; bases unmatched to any gene: 11. The CDR3 consists of 17 residues. Germline loops: CDR1 MNHEY, CDR2 SMNVEV (reference sequence). CDR3 sequence reads: CASSPVGREGPTDTQYF. CDR3 coding DNA: TGTGCCAGCAGTCCAGTGGGGCGGGAGGGGCCCACAGATACGCAGTATTTT.

V and J are TRBV27 and TRBJ2-7; TRBD1 might be the D (6 bases). There are 13 residues in the CDR3. V lost 6 bases and J 3 bases, leaving 12 bases between the germline ends. The germline V gene has CDR1 MNHEY and CDR2 SMNVEV (reference sequence). The CDR3 spells CASSPLDSYEQYF. As DNA, the CDR3 is TGTGCCAGCAGCCCTCTGGACAGCTACGAGCAGTACTTC.

The rearrangement links TRBV28 to TRBJ1-1; 9 bases agree with TRBD1. This CDR3 is 15 amino acids long. With 10 bases clipped from V and 5 bases from J, the junction kept 14 bases outside the gene matches. Per germline, CDR1 MDHEN and CDR2 SYDVKM. The CDR3 DNA is TGTGCCACCACAGGGTCGGGACAGGGAGGGACTGAAGCTTTCTTT. Its protein is CATTGSGQGGTEAFF.

The chain uses TRBV6-2 or TRBV6-3 and TRBJ2-5; no clear D. The germline CDR1 and CDR2 sequences are MNHEY and SVGEGT. V lost 2 bases, J lost 4 bases, and 11 bases lay in between. The length of the CDR3 is 14 residues. In DNA form, the CDR3 reads TGTGCCAGCAGTTACCCCTCCGAGGTAGAGACCCAGTACTTC. Residues: CASSYPSEVETQYF.

This rearrangement joins TRBV25-1 to TRBJ2-1; 11 bases are a match to TRBD1. Germline V gene sequence: CDR1 MGHDK, CDR2 SYGVNS. The CDR3 runs to 18 residues. With V trimmed by 4 bases and J by 4 bases, 12 bases remained unmatched. CDR3 amino acids: CASSGSTGQGGTYNEQFF. The CDR3 DNA sequence: TGTGCCAGCAGTGGAAGTACGGGACAGGGGGGAACTTACAATGAGCAGTTCTTC.

CDR3 sequence reads: CASSGYGFGEQFF. The CDR3 bases are TGTGCCAGCAGCGGCTACGGTTTCGGTGAGCAGTTCTTC. The genes are TRBV7-9 and TRBJ2-1; D not resolved. Germline V CDR1 and CDR2: SEHNR, FQNEAQ (reference sequence). The CDR3 runs to 13 residues. Trimming left V 5 bases short and J 9 bases short, with 14 bases between.

The V and J genes are TRBV18 and TRBJ1-5; 11 nucleotides agree with TRBD1. Trimming at V came to 4 bases and at J to 7 bases, leaving 6 bases not matched to a gene. The germline V gene has CDR1 KGHSH and CDR2 LQKENI. The CDR3 runs 15 residues. The CDR3 nucleotides are TGTGCCAGCTCACTGGGACAGGGGGTAAAGCAGCCCCAGCATTTT. It is translated as CASSLGQGVKQPQHF. The variable domain in full, completed from reference TRBV18 and TRBJ1-5, reads NAGVMQNPRHLVRRRGQEARLRCSPMKGHSHVYWYRQLPEEGLKFMVYLQKENIIDESGMPKERFSAEFPKEGPSILRIQQVVRGDSAAYFCASSLGQGVKQPQHFGDGTRLSIL.

The V gene is TRBV4-1, the J gene TRBJ2-7; 8 bases align to TRBD2. V shed 5 bases, J shed 2 bases, and the junction held 8 bases outside the gene matches. The CDR3 is 15 amino acids. The germline V gene encodes CDR1 MGHRA and CDR2 YSYEKL. The CDR3: CASSYLSGTTYEQYF. CDR3 in DNA: TGCGCCAGCAGCTACCTTAGCGGGACGACCTACGAGCAGTACTTC.

This chain uses TRBV27 with TRBJ2-5; unclear D gene. The V and J ends lost 5 bases and 2 bases respectively, with 6 bases between them. Germline CDR1 and CDR2: MNHEY and SMNVEV (reference sequence). There are 12 residues in the CDR3. The CDR3 loop reads CASSRPQETQYF. CDR3 in DNA: TGTGCCAGCAGTCGCCCTCAAGAGACCCAGTACTTC.

V is TRBV28 and J is TRBJ2-5, with 7 bases aligning to TRBD2. The V gene's germline CDR1 is MDHEN and CDR2 SYDVKM. V was clipped by 3 bases and J by 3 bases; unmatched bases: 1. CDR3 length: 13 amino acids. The DNA for the CDR3 is TGTGCCAGCAGTTTTGGGGGGGAAGAGACCCAGTACTTC. As protein: CASSFGGEETQYF.

The chain has TRBV6-5 and TRBJ2-1; 8 bases align to TRBD1. This CDR3 contains 14 residues. After removal of 6 bases from V and 5 bases from J, the junction contained 6 bases not matched to a gene. The germline CDR1 and CDR2 sequences are MNHEY and SVGAGI. The CDR3 is CASSRTGTNNEQFF. The CDR3 coding sequence is TGTGCCAGCAGCCGGACAGGGACGAACAATGAGCAGTTCTTC.

V and J are TRBV6-5 and TRBJ2-7, with D uncertain. CDR3 size: 12 residues. Trimming left V 7 bases short and J 0 bases short, with 7 bases between. CDR1 is MNHEY, CDR2 SVGAGI, per germline. CDR3 amino acids: CASIGNSYEQYF. The CDR3 DNA reads as TGTGCCAGCATTGGCAACTCCTACGAGCAGTACTTC.